The 5 T cell receptor beta chains presented below share a single source sample, sequenced in a study of response to subunit inactivated influenza vaccine. TCRdb called the RT-PCR reads again in MiXCR, with one record for every CDR3 protein. The sample includes 650,000 to 800,000 distinct CDR3 sequences, roughly 20% of them seen just once. The sample was PBMCs from blood, taken approximately 5 days after vaccination. The receptors originated from a man over 45 who received an inactivated influenza vaccine.

The V and J genes are TRBV20-1 and TRBJ1-1; maybe TRBD1 (6 bases). The germline V gene has CDR1 DFQATT and CDR2 SNEGSKA (reference sequence). Deletions cut 2 bases from V and 10 bases from J, with 14 bases between. The CDR3 is 12 amino acids. CDR3 coding DNA: TGCAGTGCTAGATTGGGGGGCCGAGCAGCTTTCTTT. Translation gives CSARLGGRAAFF.

This clonotype was observed a handful of times. This chain uses TRBV6-1 with TRBJ1-6, with 9 bases lining up with TRBD1. Germline V gene data show CDR1 as MNHNS and CDR2 as SASEGT. The CDR3 covers 17 residues. The V and J ends lost 5 bases and 7 bases, in that order; junction bases with no gene match: 12. The CDR3 coding sequence is TGTGCCAGCAGTAGGACTACAGGGGGCGCGTCCAATTCACCCCTCCACTTT. Amino acids: CASSRTTGGASNSPLHF.

This clonotype was detected a few times. J is TRBJ2-3 and V is TRBV29-1; no clear D. Trimming pared 7 bases from V and 0 bases from J, leaving 17 bases between. The CDR3 consists of 15 residues. Germline CDR1 SQVTM, CDR2 ANQGSEA. The CDR3 loop reads CSAVGGFRSTDTQYF. DNA of the CDR3: TGCAGCGCCGTCGGTGGCTTTCGGAGCACAGATACGCAGTATTTT.

This clonotype was observed many times. CDR3 sequence: CASSTGRNNEQFF. CDR3 in DNA: TGTGCCAGCAGCACGGGGAGGAACAATGAGCAGTTCTTC. The V call is TRBV7-9, the J call TRBJ2-1, with D tentatively TRBD2 (6 bases). Germline CDR1 is SEHNR and CDR2 is FQNEAQ (reference sequence). The CDR3 runs to 13 residues. Between the trimmed V and J ends, which lost 5 bases and 5 bases, there was a span of 10 bases.

The genes are TRBV28 and TRBJ2-7, with D tentatively TRBD2 (6 bases). Germline V gives CDR1 MDHEN, CDR2 SYDVKM. CDR3 length: 15 amino acids. The V end lost 4 bases, the J end lost 1 base, and 14 bases lay between the germline ends. The CDR3 nucleotides are TGTGCCAGCAGTTCCCCTCGCGGGGTGTCCTACGAGCAGTACTTC. Amino acid sequence: CASSSPRGVSYEQYF.